The 9 T cell receptor beta chains below all came from one sample that was sequenced in a study of blood T cell repertoires in COVID-19. TCRdb's copy holds only in-frame clones and misses some; the assay was immunoSEQ multiplex PCR. The sample has about 440,000 clones; around 89% are singletons. Material: peripheral blood. The source of these receptors is a woman in her twenties or thirties with acute or convalescent COVID-19.

The rearrangement uses TRBV4-1 and TRBJ2-3; no definite D call. The CDR3 sequence is 15 residues long. Trimming removed 0 bases from V and 3 bases from J, with 10 bases in between. Germline V gene lookup returns CDR1 MGHRA and CDR2 YSYEKL. CDR3 sequence reads: CASSQDRLSTDTQYF. The CDR3 DNA sequence: TGCGCCAGCAGCCAAGATCGTTTATCGACAGATACGCAGTATTTT.

The V and J genes are TRBV7-9 and TRBJ2-1; TRBD2 agrees at 8 bases. CDR3 length equals 17 residues. The germline V gene encodes CDR1 SEHNR and CDR2 FQNEAQ (reference sequence). The V and J ends lost 5 bases and 4 bases, in that order; junction bases with no gene match: 13. CDR3 nucleotide sequence: TGTGCCAGCAGCCATCCAAACTCACTAGCGGATTACAATGAGCAGTTCTTC. Amino acid sequence: CASSHPNSLADYNEQFF.

The V gene is TRBV7-2, the J gene TRBJ2-7, with D perhaps TRBD2 (5 bases). The CDR3 covers 11 residues. V was clipped by 5 bases and J by 9 bases, with 11 bases between them. The germline V gene encodes CDR1 SGHTA and CDR2 FQGNSA. DNA for the CDR3: TGTGCCAGCAGCCTCCTGGGGAGGCAGTACTTC. It specifies CASSLLGRQYF.

This rearrangement joins TRBV14 to TRBJ2-7; D may be TRBD2 (6 bases). V lost 1 base, J lost 5 bases, and 12 bases lay in between. The germline gives CDR1 SGHDN, CDR2 FVKESK. This CDR3 comprises 14 residues. CDR3 amino acids: CASSQGGLGDEQYF. CDR3 coding DNA: TGTGCCAGCAGCCAAGGGGGACTGGGGGACGAGCAGTACTTC.

This clone turned up a few times. The chain combines TRBV7-6 with TRBJ1-5, with a tentative D call TRBD1 (6 bases). Germline CDR1 and CDR2: SGHVS and FNYEAQ. V dropped 8 bases and J dropped 2 bases, with 22 bases sitting between them. The CDR3 length is 17 residues. Here the CDR3 reads CASPLEGGGWGNQPQHF. The DNA for the CDR3 is TGTGCCAGCCCCTTGGAGGGAGGGGGATGGGGCAATCAGCCCCAGCATTTT.

The rearrangement links TRBV28 to TRBJ2-1, with D maybe TRBD1 (6 bases). The V gene lost 4 bases and the J gene lost 7 bases, with 17 bases spanning the gap. The CDR3 contains 15 residues. Germline loops: CDR1 MDHEN, CDR2 SYDVKM. In nucleotides, the CDR3 is TGTGCCAGCAGTTACATCAGGGGTCAACGGAATGAGCAGTTCTTC. It specifies CASSYIRGQRNEQFF.

The J gene is TRBJ2-5, the V gene TRBV9, with 8 bases identical to TRBD1. Germline loops: CDR1 SGDLS, CDR2 YYNGEE. The ends lost 3 bases at V and 7 bases at J; junction bases unmatched: 5. The CDR3 totals 13 residues. CDR3 in amino acids: CASSAGQGATQYF. CDR3 nucleotides: TGTGCCAGCAGCGCCGGACAGGGAGCGACCCAGTACTTC.

J is TRBJ1-2 and V is TRBV29-1; the D is unclear. Germline lookup yields CDR1 SQVTM and CDR2 ANQGSEA. V was pared by 3 bases and J by 2 bases, with 7 bases between. This CDR3 region has 12 residues. CDR3 sequence: CSVDKLNYGYTF. The CDR3 coding sequence is TGCAGCGTTGATAAGCTGAACTATGGCTACACCTTC.

V gene TRBV18 combines with J gene TRBJ1-3; no firm D call. The CDR3 is 15 residues long. The V gene lost 8 bases and the J gene lost 0 bases, with 14 bases spanning the gap. Germline CDR1 KGHSH, CDR2 LQKENI. The CDR3 loop is CASAPRTDSGNTIYF. CDR3 coding DNA: TGTGCCAGCGCCCCAAGGACTGACTCTGGAAACACCATATATTTT. Based on the CDR3 plus reference TRBV18 and TRBJ1-3, the full variable domain is NAGVMQNPRHLVRRRGQEARLRCSPMKGHSHVYWYRQLPEEGLKFMVYLQKENIIDESGMPKERFSAEFPKEGPSILRIQQVVRGDSAAYFCASAPRTDSGNTIYFGEGSWLTVV.